One sample yielded the 26 T cell receptor beta chains listed below, sequenced in a study of T cells in localized non-small cell lung cancer. Assay: immunoSEQ multiplex PCR; the TCRdb copy retains only in-frame clones and omits some. This sample has tens of thousands of clones, with roughly 86% found just once. The sample consisted of peripheral blood, taken before any cancer treatment. These TCRs come from a woman aged 18-55 years with stage III lung adenocarcinoma.

The rearrangement uses TRBV11-2 and TRBJ1-1; D gene unclear. The V and J ends lost 5 bases and 3 bases respectively, with 10 bases between them. Germline V gene sequence: CDR1 SGHAT, CDR2 FQNNGV. The CDR3 is 13 residues long. CDR3 DNA sequence: TGTGCCAGCAGCATAGGAAGGGACACTGAAGCTTTCTTT. It specifies CASSIGRDTEAFF. Filled out from reference TRBV11-2 and TRBJ1-1, the complete variable domain reads EAGVAQSPRYKIIEKRQSVAFWCNPISGHATLYWYQQILGQGPKLLIQFQNNGVVDDSQLPKDRFSAERLKGVDSTLKIQPAKLEDSAVYLCASSIGRDTEAFFGQGTRLTVV.

The V and J genes are TRBV29-1 and TRBJ2-7, with 7 nucleotides matching TRBD1. The germline CDR1 and CDR2 sequences are SQVTM and ANQGSEA. Germline trimming cut 1 base from V and 3 bases from J; bases unmatched to any gene: 6. CDR3 size: 14 residues. CDR3 sequence: CSVEVYRDSYEQYF. The CDR3 DNA follows: TGCAGCGTTGAAGTTTACCGGGACAGCTACGAGCAGTACTTC.

This clone was picked up a small number of times. The V gene is TRBV20-1, the J gene TRBJ1-1; perhaps TRBD1 as D (6 bases). With 6 bases removed from V and 8 bases from J, the gap between germline ends came to 13 bases. This CDR3 has 11 amino acids. The germline gives CDR1 DFQATT, CDR2 SNEGSKA (reference sequence). The CDR3 DNA reads as TGCAGTGCAGCACAGGGAGGGGAAGCTTTCTTT. Translated: CSAAQGGEAFF.

V and J are TRBV12-5 and TRBJ2-3; possibly TRBD2 for D (7 bases). Per germline, CDR1 LGHNT and CDR2 FRNRAP. With 6 bases removed from V and 1 base from J, the gap between germline ends came to 14 bases. This CDR3 contains 15 residues. CDR3 protein: CASGGGGFGTDTQYF. The CDR3 DNA follows: TGTGCTAGTGGGGGAGGGGGGTTCGGCACAGATACGCAGTATTTT.

This sequence joins TRBV27 and TRBJ1-1; 8 nucleotides match TRBD1. From germline, CDR1 is MNHEY and CDR2 SMNVEV (reference sequence). The J segment lost 1 base and the V segment lost 5 bases, leaving 3 bases of the junction unmatched. This CDR3 has 14 residues. CDR3 DNA: TGTGCCAGCAGTCTCAGGGGGCGGAACACTGAAGCTTTCTTT. The encoded protein is CASSLRGRNTEAFF.

The genes are TRBV30 and TRBJ1-2, with D uncertain. This CDR3 is built from 11 residues. Between the trimmed V and J ends, which lost 0 bases and 7 bases, there was a span of 6 bases. Germline loops: CDR1 GTSNPN, CDR2 SVGIG (reference sequence). CDR3 sequence: CAWSVPRGYTF. CDR3 in DNA: TGTGCCTGGAGTGTACCACGTGGCTACACCTTC.

The chain joins TRBV7-9 to TRBJ2-3, with a tentative D call TRBD1 (6 bases). The CDR3 length is 14 residues. Germline CDR1 and CDR2: SEHNR and FQNEAQ (reference sequence). V was trimmed by 1 base and J by 1 base, leaving 6 bases between them. CDR3 DNA sequence: TGTGCCAGCAGCTTAGGACAGGGCACAGATACGCAGTATTTT. Translated, it gives CASSLGQGTDTQYF.

This sequence joins TRBV5-1 and TRBJ1-1, with a weak D call TRBD1 (6 bases). The CDR3 runs 19 residues. V was clipped by 0 bases and J by 4 bases, with 25 bases between them. Germline V gene sequence: CDR1 SGHRS, CDR2 YFSETQ. CDR3 region: CASSLVQGGMSRGVTEAFF. CDR3 coding DNA: TGCGCCAGCAGCTTGGTACAGGGAGGGATGTCAAGAGGAGTCACTGAAGCTTTCTTT.

The chain carries TRBV6-5 and TRBJ2-4; D may be TRBD1 (6 bases). The CDR3 spans 12 residues. Between the trimmed V and J ends, which lost 8 bases and 5 bases, there was a span of 10 bases. Germline V lookup: CDR1 MNHEY, CDR2 SVGAGI. The CDR3 region is CASRGQENIQYF. CDR3 in DNA: TGTGCCAGCCGGGGACAAGAAAACATTCAGTACTTC.

The chain combines TRBV5-1 with TRBJ2-3; 8 nucleotides match TRBD1. The CDR3 has 16 amino acids. With 4 bases clipped from V and 2 bases from J, the junction kept 9 bases outside the gene matches. Per germline, CDR1 SGHRS and CDR2 YFSETQ. The CDR3 region is CASSRQGQGSTDTQYF. In DNA form, the CDR3 reads TGCGCCAGCAGCCGCCAAGGACAGGGATCCACAGATACGCAGTATTTT.

The V gene is TRBV4-1, the J gene TRBJ2-7; D call uncertain. The V and J ends lost 0 bases and 0 bases respectively, with 6 bases between them. The CDR3 loop spans 14 amino acids. The germline CDR1 and CDR2 sequences are MGHRA and YSYEKL. Here the CDR3 reads CASSQDRLSYEQYF. For the CDR3, the DNA is TGCGCCAGCAGCCAAGATCGTCTCTCCTACGAGCAGTACTTC.

This chain uses TRBV2 with TRBJ2-3, with D perhaps TRBD2 (6 bases). There are 16 residues in the CDR3. Trimming stripped 8 bases from V and 1 base from J, with 19 bases between. Germline loops: CDR1 SNHLY, CDR2 FYNNEI. CDR3 sequence: CASPPLARDRTDTQYF. Written as DNA, the CDR3 is TGTGCCAGCCCCCCCTTAGCGCGGGACCGCACAGATACGCAGTATTTT.

V usage is TRBV19 and J usage is TRBJ2-7; 8 bases are a match to TRBD1. V lost 5 bases, J lost 5 bases, and 11 bases stayed unmatched. This CDR3 is built from 15 residues. Per the germline V gene, CDR1 is LNHDA and CDR2 is SQIVND (reference sequence). CDR3 loop: CASSPRTGTPHEQYF. The CDR3 bases are TGTGCCAGTAGTCCTCGGACAGGGACCCCCCACGAGCAGTACTTC.

The V gene is TRBV5-6, the J gene TRBJ1-1; 7 bases line up with TRBD1. The trim removed 4 bases at V and 1 base at J, leaving 7 bases unmatched. Germline loops: CDR1 SGHDT, CDR2 YYEEEE. The CDR3 extends over 15 amino acids. CDR3 in amino acids: CASSNGQAGNTEAFF. CDR3 bases: TGTGCCAGCAGCAACGGACAGGCCGGGAACACTGAAGCTTTCTTT.

The chain combines TRBV5-1 with TRBJ2-5; 9 positions match TRBD1. Germline V gene lookup returns CDR1 SGHRS and CDR2 YFSETQ. Unmatched junction bases numbered 6, after V lost 4 bases and J lost 2 bases. CDR3 length: 15 residues. Written as DNA, the CDR3 is TGCGCCAGCAGCCCGGGACAGGGAACTCAAGAGACCCAGTACTTC. Translation gives CASSPGQGTQETQYF.

This clone was observed a few times. This chain links TRBV4-2 with TRBJ1-4; unclear D gene. Trimming stripped 1 base from V and 17 bases from J, with 11 bases between. Germline loops: CDR1 LGHNA, CDR2 YNFKEQ. The CDR3 has 11 amino acids. The chain's CDR3 is CASSQAGVGFF. As DNA, the CDR3 is TGTGCCAGCAGCCAAGCTGGGGTTGGATTTTTT.

The genes are TRBV6-1 and TRBJ2-1; the D gene could be TRBD1 or TRBD2 (5 bases each). The CDR3 sequence is 15 residues long. Trimming took 6 bases from V and 1 from J, leaving 13 bases between them. Germline CDR1 and CDR2: MNHNS and SASEGT. CDR3 protein: CASRPRERSYNEQFF. The CDR3 bases are TGTGCCAGCAGGCCCAGGGAGAGATCCTACAATGAGCAGTTCTTC.

The genes are TRBV29-1 and TRBJ1-2; D may be TRBD1 (5 bases). The CDR3 loop spans 12 amino acids. Germline V gene lookup returns CDR1 SQVTM and CDR2 ANQGSEA. Trimming stripped 7 bases from V and 5 bases from J, with 14 bases between. The CDR3, as DNA: TGCAGCGCGACTCAGGGTAATTATGGCTACACCTTC. Protein product: CSATQGNYGYTF.

This chain joins TRBV29-1 and TRBJ1-1; D is uncertain. This CDR3 spans 11 amino acids. Germline CDR1 and CDR2: SQVTM and ANQGSEA. Trimming took 5 bases from V and 7 from J, leaving 11 bases between them. The CDR3 loop reads CSVLPVYEAFF. CDR3 in DNA: TGCAGCGTTCTTCCGGTCTATGAAGCTTTCTTT.

V usage is TRBV4-2 and J usage is TRBJ1-1; D perhaps matches TRBD1 (5 bases). V shed 0 bases and J shed 10 bases, with 18 bases lying between them. Germline CDR1 and CDR2: LGHNA and YNFKEQ. This CDR3 region has 15 residues. In DNA form, the CDR3 reads TGTGCCAGCAGCCAAGACCCGAGGGCAGGGACGAGAGCTTTCTTT. The encoded protein is CASSQDPRAGTRAFF.

The V call is TRBV2, the J call TRBJ2-5, with 7 bases fitting TRBD2. The junction had 10 bases not matched to a gene; V was cut back by 4 bases and J by 5 bases. Germline CDR1 and CDR2: SNHLY and FYNNEI. The CDR3 is made up of 15 amino acids. CDR3 in DNA: TGTGCCAGCAGTGGGGAGGGGTCGGGACGGGAGACCCAGTACTTC. Its translation is CASSGEGSGRETQYF. The full variable domain, completed using reference TRBV2 and TRBJ2-5, is EPEVTQTPSHQVTQMGQEVILRCVPISNHLYFYWYRQILGQKVEFLVSFYNNEISEKSEIFDDQFSVERPDGSNFTLKIRSTKLEDSAMYFCASSGEGSGRETQYFGPGTRLLVL.

The CDR3 DNA follows: TGTGCCAGCAGCTTAGATCCGGGGGGCCGGGAGACCCAGTACTTC. Encoded protein: CASSLDPGGRETQYF. The gene calls are TRBV11-2 and TRBJ2-5, with D perhaps matching TRBD2 (7 bases). The CDR3 is 15 amino acids. Trimming left V 0 bases short and J 5 bases short, with 13 bases between. Per germline, CDR1 SGHAT and CDR2 FQNNGV.

The chain carries TRBV18 and TRBJ2-5; a possible D gene is TRBD1 (6 bases). Trimming stripped 2 bases from V and 3 bases from J, with 10 bases between. This CDR3 is built from 14 residues. Germline V lookup: CDR1 KGHSH, CDR2 LQKENI. CDR3 in amino acids: CASSPFSGEETQYF. DNA of the CDR3: TGTGCCAGCTCACCATTCTCAGGGGAAGAGACCCAGTACTTC.

V usage is TRBV19 and J usage is TRBJ1-4, with no clear D. There are 17 residues in the CDR3. From germline, CDR1 is LNHDA and CDR2 SQIVND (reference sequence). V was cut by 4 bases and J by 0 bases, with 15 bases left in between. The CDR3 protein is CASSRRKTESTNEKLFF. CDR3 in DNA: TGTGCCAGTAGTAGACGAAAAACGGAGTCAACTAATGAAAAACTGTTTTTT. The full variable domain, its missing parts supplied by reference TRBV19 and TRBJ1-4, is DGGITQSPKYLFRKEGQNVTLSCEQNLNHDAMYWYRQDPGQGLRLIYYSQIVNDFQKGDIAEGYSVSREKKESFPLTVTSAQKNPTAFYLCASSRRKTESTNEKLFFGSGTQLSVL.

The chain is built from TRBV5-6 and TRBJ1-4; D not resolved. The CDR3 is 12 amino acids. Trimming left V 7 bases short and J 7 bases short, with 11 bases between. Germline V gene lookup returns CDR1 SGHDT and CDR2 YYEEEE. CDR3 coding DNA: TGTGCCAGCCAGCTTGTCGGTGAAAAACTGTTTTTT. Protein sequence: CASQLVGEKLFF.

The rearrangement links TRBV27 to TRBJ1-1, with D possibly TRBD1 on 5 matching bases. CDR3 length: 13 residues. Trimming shortened V by 1 base and J by 11 bases, and 14 bases separated the two germline ends. Germline V CDR1 and CDR2: MNHEY, SMNVEV (reference sequence). CDR3 sequence: CASSLFPGFEAFF. In DNA, the CDR3 is TGTGCCAGCAGTTTATTCCCAGGGTTTGAGGCTTTCTTT.